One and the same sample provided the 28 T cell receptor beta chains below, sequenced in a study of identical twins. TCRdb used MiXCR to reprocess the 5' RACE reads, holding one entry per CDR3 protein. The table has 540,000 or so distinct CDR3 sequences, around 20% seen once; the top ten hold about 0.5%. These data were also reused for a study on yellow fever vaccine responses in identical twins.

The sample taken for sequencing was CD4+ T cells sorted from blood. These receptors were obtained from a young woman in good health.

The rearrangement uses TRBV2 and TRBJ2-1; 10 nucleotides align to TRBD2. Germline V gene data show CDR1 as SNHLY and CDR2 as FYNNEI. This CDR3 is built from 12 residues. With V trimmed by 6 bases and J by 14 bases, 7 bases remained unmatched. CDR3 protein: CASRKGGTSEFF. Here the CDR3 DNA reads TGTGCCAGCAGGAAAGGTGGGACTAGCGAGTTCTTC.

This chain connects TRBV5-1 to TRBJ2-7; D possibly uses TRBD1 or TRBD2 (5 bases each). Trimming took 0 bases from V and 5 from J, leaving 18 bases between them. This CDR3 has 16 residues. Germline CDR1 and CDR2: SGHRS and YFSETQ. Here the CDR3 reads CASSLVATGKGNEQYF. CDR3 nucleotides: TGCGCCAGCAGCTTGGTTGCTACGGGAAAGGGGAACGAGCAGTACTTC.

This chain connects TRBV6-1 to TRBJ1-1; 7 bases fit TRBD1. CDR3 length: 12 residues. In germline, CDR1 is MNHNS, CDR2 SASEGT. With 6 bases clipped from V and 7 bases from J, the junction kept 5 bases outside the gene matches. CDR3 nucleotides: TGTGCCAGCAGCATTGGGACAGTTGAAGCTTTCTTT. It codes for CASSIGTVEAFF.

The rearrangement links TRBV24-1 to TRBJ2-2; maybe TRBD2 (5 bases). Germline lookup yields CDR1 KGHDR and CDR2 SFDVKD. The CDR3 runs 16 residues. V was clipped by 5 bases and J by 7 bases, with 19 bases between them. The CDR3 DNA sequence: TGTGCCACCAGTGGGCCGGGGATTATAAGAGGCGGGGAGCTGTTTTTT. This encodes CATSGPGIIRGGELFF.

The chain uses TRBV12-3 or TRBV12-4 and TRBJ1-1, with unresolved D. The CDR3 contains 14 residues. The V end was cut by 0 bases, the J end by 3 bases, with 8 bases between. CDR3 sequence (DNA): TGTGCCAGCAGTTTAGCAGGGCCGGACACTGAAGCTTTCTTT. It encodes CASSLAGPDTEAFF.

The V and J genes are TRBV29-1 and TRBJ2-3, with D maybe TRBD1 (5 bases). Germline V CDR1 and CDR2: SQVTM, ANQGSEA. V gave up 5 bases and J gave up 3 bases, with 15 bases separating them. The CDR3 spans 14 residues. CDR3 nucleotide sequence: TGCAGCGTTAGCAGGGCAGGCGCTACAGATACGCAGTATTTT. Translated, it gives CSVSRAGATDTQYF.

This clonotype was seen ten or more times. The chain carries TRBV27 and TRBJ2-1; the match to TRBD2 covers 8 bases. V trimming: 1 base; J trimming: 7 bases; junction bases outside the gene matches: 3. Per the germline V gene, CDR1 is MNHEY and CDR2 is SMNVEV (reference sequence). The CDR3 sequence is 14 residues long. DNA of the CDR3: TGTGCCAGCAGTTTATTCGGGAGGGTGAATGAGCAGTTCTTC. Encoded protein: CASSLFGRVNEQFF.

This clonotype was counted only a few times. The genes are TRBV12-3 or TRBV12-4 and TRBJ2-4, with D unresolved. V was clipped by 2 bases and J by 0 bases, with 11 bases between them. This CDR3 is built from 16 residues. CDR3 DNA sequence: TGTGCCAGCAGTTTAAGGCCCTATTTAGCCAAAAACATTCAGTACTTC. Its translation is CASSLRPYLAKNIQYF.

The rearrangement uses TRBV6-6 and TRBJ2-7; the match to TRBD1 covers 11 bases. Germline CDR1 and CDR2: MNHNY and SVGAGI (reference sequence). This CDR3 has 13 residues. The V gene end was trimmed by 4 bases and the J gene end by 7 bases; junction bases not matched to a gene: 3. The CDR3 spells CASSSGTGGEQYF. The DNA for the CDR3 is TGTGCCAGCAGTTCCGGGACAGGGGGGGAGCAGTACTTC.

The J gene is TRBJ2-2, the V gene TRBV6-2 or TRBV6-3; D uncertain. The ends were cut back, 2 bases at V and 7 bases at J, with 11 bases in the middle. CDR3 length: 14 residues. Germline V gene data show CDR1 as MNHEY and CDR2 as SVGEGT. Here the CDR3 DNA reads TGTGCCAGCAGTTACCTGGGTCGCCACGGGGAGCTGTTTTTT. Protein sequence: CASSYLGRHGELFF.

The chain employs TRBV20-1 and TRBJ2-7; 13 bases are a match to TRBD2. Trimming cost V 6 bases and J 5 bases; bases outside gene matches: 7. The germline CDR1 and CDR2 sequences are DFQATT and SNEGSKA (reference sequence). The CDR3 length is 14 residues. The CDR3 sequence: CSAGLAGVVHEQYF. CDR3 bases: TGCAGTGCCGGACTAGCGGGAGTTGTCCACGAGCAGTACTTC.

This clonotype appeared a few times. CDR3 sequence (DNA): TGTGCCAGTAGTTTCTCCACGGCCTCGCGTGATACGCAGTATTTT. The encoded protein is CASSFSTASRDTQYF. J is TRBJ2-3 and V is TRBV19; D not resolved. The CDR3 runs to 15 residues. Germline CDR1 is LNHDA and CDR2 is SQIVND (reference sequence). V shed 5 bases and J shed 6 bases, with 18 bases lying between them.

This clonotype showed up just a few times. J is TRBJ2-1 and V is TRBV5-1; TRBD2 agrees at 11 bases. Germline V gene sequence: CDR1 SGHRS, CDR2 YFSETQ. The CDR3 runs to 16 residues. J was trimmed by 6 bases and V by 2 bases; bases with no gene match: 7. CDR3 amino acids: CASSFGGSGGGNEQFF. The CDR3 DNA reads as TGCGCCAGCAGCTTTGGAGGTAGCGGGGGGGGCAATGAGCAGTTCTTC.

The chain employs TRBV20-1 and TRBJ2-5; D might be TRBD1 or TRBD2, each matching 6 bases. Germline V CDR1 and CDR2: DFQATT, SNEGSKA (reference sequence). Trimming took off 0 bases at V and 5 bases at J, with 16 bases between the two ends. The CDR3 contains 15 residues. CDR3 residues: CSARDLGGPGETQYF. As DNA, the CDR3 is TGCAGTGCTAGAGACCTGGGGGGCCCGGGTGAGACCCAGTACTTC.

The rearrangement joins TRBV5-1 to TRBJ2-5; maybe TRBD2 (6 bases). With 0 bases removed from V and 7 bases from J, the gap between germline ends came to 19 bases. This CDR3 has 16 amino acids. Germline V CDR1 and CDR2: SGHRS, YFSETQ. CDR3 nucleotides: TGCGCCAGCAGCTTGGATGGTAGCGGTGCCTCGGGGACCCAGTACTTC. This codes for CASSLDGSGASGTQYF.

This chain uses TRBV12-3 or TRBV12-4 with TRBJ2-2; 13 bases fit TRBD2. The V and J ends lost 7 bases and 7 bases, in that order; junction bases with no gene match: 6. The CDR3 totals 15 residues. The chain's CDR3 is CASTPGLAGFGELFF. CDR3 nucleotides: TGTGCCAGCACCCCGGGACTAGCGGGATTCGGGGAGCTGTTTTTT.

Here the CDR3 DNA reads TGTGCCAGCAGCTTATCCCAGTCGAACACTGAAGCTTTCTTT. Translating it yields CASSLSQSNTEAFF. The V gene is TRBV7-9, the J gene TRBJ1-1; D unclear. V was clipped by 2 bases and J by 1 base, with 8 bases between them. The CDR3 runs to 14 residues. From germline, CDR1 is SEHNR and CDR2 FQNEAQ (reference sequence).

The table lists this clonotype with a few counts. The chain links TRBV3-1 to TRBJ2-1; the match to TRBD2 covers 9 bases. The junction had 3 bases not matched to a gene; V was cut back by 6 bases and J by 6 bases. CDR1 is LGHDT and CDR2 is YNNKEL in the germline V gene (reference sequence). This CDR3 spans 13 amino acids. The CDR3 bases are TGTGCCAGCAGGCGGGGGGGCAGCAATGAGCAGTTCTTC. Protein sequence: CASRRGGSNEQFF.

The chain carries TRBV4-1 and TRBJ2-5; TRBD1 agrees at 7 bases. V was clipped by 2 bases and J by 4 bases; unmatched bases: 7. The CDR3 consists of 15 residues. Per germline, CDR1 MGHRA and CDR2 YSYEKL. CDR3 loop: CASSQYTGVRETQYF. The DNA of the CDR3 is TGCGCCAGCAGCCAATATACAGGGGTTCGAGAGACCCAGTACTTC.

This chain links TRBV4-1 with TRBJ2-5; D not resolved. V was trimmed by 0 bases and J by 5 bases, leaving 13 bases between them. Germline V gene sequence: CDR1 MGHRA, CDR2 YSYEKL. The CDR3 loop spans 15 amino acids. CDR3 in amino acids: CASSQDGIGSETQYF. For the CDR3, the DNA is TGCGCCAGCAGCCAAGATGGTATAGGGTCGGAGACCCAGTACTTC.

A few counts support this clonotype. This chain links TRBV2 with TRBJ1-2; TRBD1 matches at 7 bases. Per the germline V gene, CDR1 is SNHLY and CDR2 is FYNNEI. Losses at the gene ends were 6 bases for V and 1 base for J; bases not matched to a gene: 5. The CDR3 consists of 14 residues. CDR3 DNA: TGTGCCAGCAGGGGGGACAGTAATAACTATGGCTACACCTTC. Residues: CASRGDSNNYGYTF.

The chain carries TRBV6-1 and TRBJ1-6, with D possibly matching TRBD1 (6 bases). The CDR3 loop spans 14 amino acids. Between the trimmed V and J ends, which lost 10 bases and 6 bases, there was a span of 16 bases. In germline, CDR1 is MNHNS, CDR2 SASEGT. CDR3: CATSRGFSNSPLHF. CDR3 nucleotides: TGTGCCACTTCCAGGGGATTCAGTAATTCACCCCTCCACTTT.

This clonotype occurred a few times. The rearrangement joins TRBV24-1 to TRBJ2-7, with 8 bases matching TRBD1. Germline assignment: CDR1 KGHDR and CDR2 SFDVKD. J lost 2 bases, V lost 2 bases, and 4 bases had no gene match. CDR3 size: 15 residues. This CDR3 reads CATSDSGTGTYEQYF. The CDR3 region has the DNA TGTGCCACCAGTGATTCCGGGACAGGAACCTACGAGCAGTACTTC.

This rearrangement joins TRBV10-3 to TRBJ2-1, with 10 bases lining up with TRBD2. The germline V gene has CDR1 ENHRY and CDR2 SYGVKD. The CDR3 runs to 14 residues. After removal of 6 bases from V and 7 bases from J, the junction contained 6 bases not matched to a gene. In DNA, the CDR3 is TGTGCCATCAGAGCCGGGACTAGCGAAAATGAGCAGTTCTTC. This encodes CAIRAGTSENEQFF.

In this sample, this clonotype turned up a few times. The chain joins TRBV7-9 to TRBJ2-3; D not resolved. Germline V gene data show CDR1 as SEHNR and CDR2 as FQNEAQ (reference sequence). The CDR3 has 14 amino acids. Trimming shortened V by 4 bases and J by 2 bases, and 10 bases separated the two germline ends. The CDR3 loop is CASSWKQFTDTQYF. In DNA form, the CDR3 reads TGTGCCAGCAGCTGGAAGCAGTTCACAGATACGCAGTATTTT.

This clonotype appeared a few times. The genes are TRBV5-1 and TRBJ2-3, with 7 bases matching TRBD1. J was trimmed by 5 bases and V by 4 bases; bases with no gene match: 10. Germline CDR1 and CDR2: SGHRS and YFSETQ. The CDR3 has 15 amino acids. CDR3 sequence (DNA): TGCGCCAGCAGCCCCCCAGACAGGGTGGGAGATACGCAGTATTTT. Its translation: CASSPPDRVGDTQYF.

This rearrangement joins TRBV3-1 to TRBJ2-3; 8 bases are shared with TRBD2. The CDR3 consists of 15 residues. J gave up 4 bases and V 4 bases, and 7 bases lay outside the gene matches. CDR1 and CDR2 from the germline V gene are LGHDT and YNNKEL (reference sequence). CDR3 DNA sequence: TGTGCCAGCAGCCTGCGGGGGGTTGTCGCAGATACGCAGTATTTT. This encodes CASSLRGVVADTQYF.

The CDR3 nucleotides read TGCGCCAGCAGCCCTACCGGACTCGCCGCGATTACGCAGTATTTT. Amino acid sequence: CASSPTGLAAITQYF. J is TRBJ2-3 and V is TRBV5-1, with D perhaps matching TRBD2 (5 bases). CDR3 size: 15 residues. V lost 4 bases, J lost 8 bases, and 20 bases lay in between. Germline V lookup: CDR1 SGHRS, CDR2 YFSETQ.